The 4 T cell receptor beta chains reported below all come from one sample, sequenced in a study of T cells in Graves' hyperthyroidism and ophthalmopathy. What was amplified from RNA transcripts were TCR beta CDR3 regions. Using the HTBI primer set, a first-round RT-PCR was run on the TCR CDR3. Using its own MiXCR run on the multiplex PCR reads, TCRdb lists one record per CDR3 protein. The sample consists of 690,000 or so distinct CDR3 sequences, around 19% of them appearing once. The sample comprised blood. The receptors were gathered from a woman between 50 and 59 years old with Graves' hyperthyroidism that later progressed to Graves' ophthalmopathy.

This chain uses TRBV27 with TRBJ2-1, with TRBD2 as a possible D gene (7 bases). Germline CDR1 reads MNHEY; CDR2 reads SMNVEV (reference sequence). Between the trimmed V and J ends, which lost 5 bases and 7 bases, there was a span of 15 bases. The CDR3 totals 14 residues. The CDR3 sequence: CASSPRGANNEQFF. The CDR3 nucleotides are TGTGCCAGCAGTCCCCGGGGGGCGAATAATGAGCAGTTCTTC.

The CDR3 is CSATPGRAGTGELFF. In DNA form, the CDR3 reads TGCAGTGCTACCCCAGGGAGGGCGGGCACCGGGGAGCTGTTTTTT. The V and J genes are TRBV20-1 and TRBJ2-2, with TRBD2 matching 7 bases. The CDR3 is made up of 15 amino acids. Germline trimming cut 4 bases from V and 4 bases from J; bases unmatched to any gene: 9. Germline V gives CDR1 DFQATT, CDR2 SNEGSKA (reference sequence).

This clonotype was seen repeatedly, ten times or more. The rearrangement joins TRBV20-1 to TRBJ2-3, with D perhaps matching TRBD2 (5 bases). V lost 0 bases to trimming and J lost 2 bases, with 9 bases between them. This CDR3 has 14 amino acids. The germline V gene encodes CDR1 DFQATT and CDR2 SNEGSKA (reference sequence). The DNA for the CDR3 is TGCAGTGCTAGAGACGAGGGCCCCACAGATACGCAGTATTTT. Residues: CSARDEGPTDTQYF.

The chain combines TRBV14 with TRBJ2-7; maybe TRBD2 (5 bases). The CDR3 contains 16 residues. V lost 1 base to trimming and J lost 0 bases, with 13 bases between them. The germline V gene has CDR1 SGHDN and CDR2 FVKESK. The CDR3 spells CASSQAGSSSSYEQYF. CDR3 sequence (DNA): TGTGCCAGCAGCCAAGCGGGAAGCAGTAGCTCCTACGAGCAGTACTTC.